Presented here are 12 T cell receptor beta chains from one specimen sequenced in a study of spatial heterogeneity in lung cancer (dated by TCRdb to the late 2010s). Receptor amplification or capture employed 5' RACE. Data came from a NextSeq 500. The raw public reads went through TCRdb reprocessing: fastp at Q25, MiXCR clone calling, in-frame beta chains kept. Rows are unified per CDR3 protein, each entry keeping the most common DNA and genes. This sample is represented by 1,500 to 2,000 distinct CDR3 sequences; roughly 14% of them were singletons. Around 16% of the sample comes from the top ten. What this sample's time point label stands for: sample taken at primary tumor resection. The specimen comprised normal lung tissue next to the tumor, sampled at surgery. These TCRs come from a male donor with early-stage non-small cell lung cancer.

In its sample, this clonotype ranks as medium-sized (0.01 to 0.1%). The chain couples TRBV23-1 to TRBJ2-2, with 13 positions matching TRBD2. TRBV23-1 is given ORF status, its function remaining uncertain. V was clipped by 7 bases and J by 4 bases; unmatched bases: 9. There are 17 residues in the CDR3. The CDR3 coding sequence is TGCGCCAGCACCGGACTAGCGGGAGAAACGGCCACCGGGGAGCTGTTTTTT. Translating it yields CASTGLAGETATGELFF.

This clonotype came up a few times. Compared with germline, one end of the junction differs, possibly owing to a read error. The V and J genes are TRBV5-1 and TRBJ1-2; TRBD1 matches at 7 bases. The CDR3 runs to 15 residues. Looked up from germline, CDR1 is SGHRS and CDR2 is YFSETQ. The CDR3, as DNA: TGTGCCAGCAGCTTGGGGACAGCCCAACTAGGTGGCTACACCTTC. Protein sequence: CASSLGTAQLGGYTF.

The gene calls are TRBV7-9 and TRBJ2-7; no clear D. Germline CDR1 is SEHNR and CDR2 is FQNEAQ (reference sequence). V dropped 5 bases and J dropped 6 bases, with 14 bases sitting between them. The CDR3 runs to 13 residues. In DNA, the CDR3 is TGTGCCAGCAGCCTCCTGACCCTCACCGAGCAGTACTTC. Translated: CASSLLTLTEQYF. The variable domain in full, completed from reference TRBV7-9 and TRBJ2-7, reads DTGVSQNPRHKITKRGQNVTFRCDPISEHNRLYWYRQTLGQGPEFLTYFQNEAQLEKSRLLSDRFSAERPKGSFSTLEIQRTEQGDSAMYLCASSLLTLTEQYFGPGTRLTVT.

This clonotype is medium-sized (0.01 to 0.1%). The V call is TRBV6-2 or TRBV6-3, the J call TRBJ2-4, with 12 bases fitting TRBD2. The CDR3 loop spans 23 amino acids. Looked up from germline, CDR1 is MNHEY and CDR2 is SVGEGT. V lost 0 bases and J lost 2; bases outside the gene matches: 20. CDR3 nucleotides: TGTGCCAGCAGTTACTCCGTGGGGCTGACAGGGAGACTAGCGGGAGCAACCAAAAACATTCAGTACTTC. This codes for CASSYSVGLTGRLAGATKNIQYF.

This clonotype came up a few times. V usage is TRBV7-8 and J usage is TRBJ2-2; TRBD2 aligns across 8 bases. Germline CDR1 is SGHVS and CDR2 is FQNEAQ. Losses at the gene ends were 6 bases for V and 5 bases for J; bases not matched to a gene: 5. The CDR3 runs 14 residues. The CDR3 region has the DNA TGTGCCAGCAGGTATAGCGGGACGACCGGGGAGCTGTTTTTT. This encodes CASRYSGTTGELFF.

By sample share, this clonotype is large. This chain joins TRBV6-2 or TRBV6-3 and TRBJ2-5, with 10 bases matching TRBD2. This CDR3 has 15 amino acids. Germline trimming cut 0 bases from V and 5 bases from J; bases unmatched to any gene: 3. Germline CDR1 reads MNHEY; CDR2 reads SVGEGT. The CDR3 loop reads CASSYSASGSETQYF. CDR3 nucleotide sequence: TGTGCCAGCAGTTACTCTGCTAGCGGGAGTGAGACCCAGTACTTC.

The chain links TRBV2 to TRBJ2-7, with 11 bases identical to TRBD2. The CDR3 is made up of 19 amino acids. CDR1 is SNHLY, CDR2 FYNNEI, per germline. Trimming at V came to 10 bases and at J to 4 bases, leaving 24 bases not matched to a gene. DNA of the CDR3: TGTGCCACCTCCCAAGACGAGACTAGCGGGACGAGGGAATTGTACGAGCAGTACTTC. Translating gives CATSQDETSGTRELYEQYF.

By frequency in the sample, this clonotype is large. The genes are TRBV12-3 or TRBV12-4 and TRBJ2-5; D gene unclear. The CDR3 runs 11 residues. Trimming took off 7 bases at V and 5 bases at J, with 8 bases between the two ends. CDR3 in amino acids: CASTAGETQYF. The CDR3 nucleotides read TGTGCCAGCACCGCCGGGGAGACCCAGTACTTC.

In its sample, this clonotype is medium-sized. This rearrangement joins TRBV5-1 to TRBJ1-1; 11 nucleotides align to TRBD1. The germline gives CDR1 SGHRS, CDR2 YFSETQ. V was clipped by 0 bases and J by 4 bases; unmatched bases: 2. The CDR3 runs 15 residues. Here the CDR3 reads CASSLEGTGGTEAFF. The CDR3 nucleotides are TGCGCCAGCAGCTTGGAGGGGACAGGGGGCACTGAAGCTTTCTTT. The full variable domain, its missing parts supplied by reference TRBV5-1 and TRBJ1-1, is KAGVTQTPRYLIKTRGQQVTLSCSPISGHRSVSWYQQTPGQGLQFLFEYFSETQRNKGNFPGRFSGRQFSNSRSEMNVSTLELGDSALYLCASSLEGTGGTEAFFGQGTRLTVV.

V gene TRBV7-2 combines with J gene TRBJ2-3; perhaps D is TRBD1 or TRBD2 (5 bases each). From germline, CDR1 is SGHTA and CDR2 FQGNSA. V was trimmed by 6 bases and J by 1 base, leaving 11 bases between them. The CDR3 runs 14 residues. The CDR3 DNA reads as TGTGCCAGCAGAAACGGGGCTGGCACAGATACGCAGTATTTT. It encodes CASRNGAGTDTQYF.

Details on this clonotype: A much larger clone differs by one base, so this may be a read error. This chain uses TRBV6-5 with TRBJ2-1; 7 bases match TRBD2. With V trimmed by 6 bases and J by 4 bases, 9 bases remained unmatched. The germline CDR1 and CDR2 sequences are MNHEY and SVGAGI. The CDR3 loop spans 15 amino acids. CDR3 residues: CASSLGLVGYNEQFF. The CDR3 nucleotides read TGTGCCAGCAGCCTCGGACTAGTGGGATACAATGAGCAGTTCTTC.

By proportion, this clonotype is large. V gene TRBV11-2 combines with J gene TRBJ2-7; 7 bases line up with TRBD1. Germline V gene sequence: CDR1 SGHAT, CDR2 FQNNGV. The CDR3 has 16 residues. V shed 0 bases, J shed 3 bases, and the junction held 8 bases outside the gene matches. The CDR3 region is CASSLEGTDSFYEQYF. The CDR3 nucleotides are TGTGCCAGCAGCTTAGAAGGGACAGATTCTTTCTACGAGCAGTACTTC.